This T cell receptor (beta chain) was recorded in a study of T cell responses to AZD1222 COVID-19 vaccine. Overall study findings and caveats: Researchers report vaccine-associated CD4 TCRs spanning spike, with dominance at 160-218 and 743-854. Donors skewed white British and female; clonal diversity was possibly underestimated.

Germline CDR1 and CDR2: SQVTM and ANQGSEA. The CDR3 extends over 12 amino acids. The V gene lost 1 base and the J gene lost 2 bases, with 5 bases spanning the gap. The protocol was immunoSEQ multiplex PCR, while the TCRdb copy is restricted to in-frame clones and leaves out a portion. The sample comprises under 140,000 clones, about nine tenths of which are singletons, and 2% to 2.5% rests with the top ten. Regarding this clone: Its antigen is not identified.

This clonotype originated in an adult who received the AZD1222 COVID-19 vaccine. The V call is TRBV29-1, the J call TRBJ1-2; D unresolved. Material: peripheral blood, obtained 28 days after the second AZD1222 dose. The CDR3 sequence is CSVEGRNYGYTF. CDR3 bases: TGCAGCGTTGAAGGCCGGAACTATGGCTACACCTTC.